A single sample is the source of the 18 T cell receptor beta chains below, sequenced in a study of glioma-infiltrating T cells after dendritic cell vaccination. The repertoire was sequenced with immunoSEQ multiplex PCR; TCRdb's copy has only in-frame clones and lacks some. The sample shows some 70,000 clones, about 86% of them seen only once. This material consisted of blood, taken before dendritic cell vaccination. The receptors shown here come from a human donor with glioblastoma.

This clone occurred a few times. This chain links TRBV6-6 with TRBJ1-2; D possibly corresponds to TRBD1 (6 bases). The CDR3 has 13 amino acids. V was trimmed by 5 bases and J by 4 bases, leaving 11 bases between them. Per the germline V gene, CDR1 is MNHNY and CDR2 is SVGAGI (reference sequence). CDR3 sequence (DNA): TGTGCCAGCAGTGGCGGACAGATCTATGGCTACACCTTC. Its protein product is CASSGGQIYGYTF.

CDR3 loop: CASSYSDRGRNEKLFF. The CDR3 DNA reads as TGTGCCAGCAGTTACTCAGACAGGGGAAGAAATGAAAAACTGTTTTTT. The chain combines TRBV6-5 with TRBJ1-4; TRBD1 matches 8 bases. In germline, CDR1 is MNHEY, CDR2 SVGAGI. The ends lost 0 bases at V and 5 bases at J; junction bases unmatched: 5. The CDR3 extends over 16 amino acids.

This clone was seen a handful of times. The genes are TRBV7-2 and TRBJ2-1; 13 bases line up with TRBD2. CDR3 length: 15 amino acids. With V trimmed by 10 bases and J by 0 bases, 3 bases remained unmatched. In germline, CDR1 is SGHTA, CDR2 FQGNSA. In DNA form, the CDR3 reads TGTGCCATCGGACTAGCGGGGGCCTCCTACAATGAGCAGTTCTTC. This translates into CAIGLAGASYNEQFF.

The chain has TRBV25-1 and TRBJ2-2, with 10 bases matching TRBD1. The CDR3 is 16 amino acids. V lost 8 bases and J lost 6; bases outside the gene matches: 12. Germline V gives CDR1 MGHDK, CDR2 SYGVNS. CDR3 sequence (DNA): TGTGCCAGCGGCAAGCCGGGACAGGGGAGGGCCGGGGAGCTGTTTTTT. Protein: CASGKPGQGRAGELFF.

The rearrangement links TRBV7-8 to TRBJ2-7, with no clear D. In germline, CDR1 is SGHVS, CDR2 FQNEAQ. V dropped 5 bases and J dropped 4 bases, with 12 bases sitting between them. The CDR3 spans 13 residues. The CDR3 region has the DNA TGTGCCAGCAGCCCCTACCCGGTGTACGAGCAGTACTTC. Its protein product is CASSPYPVYEQYF.

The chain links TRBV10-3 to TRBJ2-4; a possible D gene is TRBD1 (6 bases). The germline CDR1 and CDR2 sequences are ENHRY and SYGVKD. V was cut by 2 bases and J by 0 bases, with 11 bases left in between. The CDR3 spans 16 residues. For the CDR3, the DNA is TGTGCCATCAGTGAGGGACAGACGCTAGCCAAAAACATTCAGTACTTC. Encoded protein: CAISEGQTLAKNIQYF.

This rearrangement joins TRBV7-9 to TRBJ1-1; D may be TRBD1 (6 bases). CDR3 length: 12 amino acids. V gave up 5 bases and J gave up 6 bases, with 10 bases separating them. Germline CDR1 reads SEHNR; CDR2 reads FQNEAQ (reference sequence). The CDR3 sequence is CASSEQGPEAFF. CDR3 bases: TGTGCCAGCAGCGAACAGGGTCCTGAAGCTTTCTTT.

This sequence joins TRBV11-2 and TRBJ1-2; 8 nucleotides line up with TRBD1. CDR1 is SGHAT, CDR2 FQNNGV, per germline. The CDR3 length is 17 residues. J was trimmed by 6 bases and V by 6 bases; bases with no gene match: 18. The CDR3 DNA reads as TGTGCCAGCAGGGAACGGGACAGGAACGGTTCCGGGGATGGCTACACCTTC. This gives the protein CASRERDRNGSGDGYTF.

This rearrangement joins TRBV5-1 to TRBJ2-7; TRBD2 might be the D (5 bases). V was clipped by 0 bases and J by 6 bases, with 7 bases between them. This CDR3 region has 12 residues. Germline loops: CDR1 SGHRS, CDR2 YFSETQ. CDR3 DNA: TGCGCCAGCAGCTTGGGAGGGAGCGAGCAGTACTTC. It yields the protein CASSLGGSEQYF.

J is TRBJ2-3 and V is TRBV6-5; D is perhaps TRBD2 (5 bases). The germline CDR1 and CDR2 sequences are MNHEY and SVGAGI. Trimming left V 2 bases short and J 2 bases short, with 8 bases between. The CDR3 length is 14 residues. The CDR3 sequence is CASSYAGLTDTQYF. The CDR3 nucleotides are TGTGCCAGCAGTTACGCGGGTCTCACAGATACGCAGTATTTT.

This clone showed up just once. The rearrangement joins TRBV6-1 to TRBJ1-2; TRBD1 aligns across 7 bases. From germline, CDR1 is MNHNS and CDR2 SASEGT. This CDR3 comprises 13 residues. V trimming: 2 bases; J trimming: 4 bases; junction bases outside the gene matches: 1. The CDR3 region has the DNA TGTGCCAGCAGTGAATCAGGGGGCTATGGCTACACCTTC. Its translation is CASSESGGYGYTF.

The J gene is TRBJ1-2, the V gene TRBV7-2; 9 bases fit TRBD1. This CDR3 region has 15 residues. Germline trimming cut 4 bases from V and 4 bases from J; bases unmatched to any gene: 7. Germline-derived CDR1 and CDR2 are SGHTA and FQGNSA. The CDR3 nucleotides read TGTGCCAGCAGCTGGACAGGGGACGGGGGCTATGGCTACACCTTC. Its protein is CASSWTGDGGYGYTF.

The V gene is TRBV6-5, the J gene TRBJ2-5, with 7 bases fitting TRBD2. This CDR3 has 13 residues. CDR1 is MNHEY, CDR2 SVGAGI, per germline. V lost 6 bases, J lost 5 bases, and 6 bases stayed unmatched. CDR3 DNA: TGTGCCAGCAGAACCGGGGGGACGGAGACCCAGTACTTC. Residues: CASRTGGTETQYF.

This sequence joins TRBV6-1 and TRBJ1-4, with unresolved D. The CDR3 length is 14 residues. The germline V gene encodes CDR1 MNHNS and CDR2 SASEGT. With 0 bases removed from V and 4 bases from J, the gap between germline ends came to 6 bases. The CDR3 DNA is TGTGCCAGCAGTGAAGCGACACTTAATGAAAAACTGTTTTTT. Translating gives CASSEATLNEKLFF.

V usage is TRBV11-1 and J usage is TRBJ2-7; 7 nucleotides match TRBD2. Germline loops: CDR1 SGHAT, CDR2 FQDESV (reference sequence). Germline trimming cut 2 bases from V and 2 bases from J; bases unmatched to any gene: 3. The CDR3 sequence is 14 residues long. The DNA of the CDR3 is TGTGCCAGCAGCTTAAACGGGGGGACCTACGAGCAGTACTTC. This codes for CASSLNGGTYEQYF.

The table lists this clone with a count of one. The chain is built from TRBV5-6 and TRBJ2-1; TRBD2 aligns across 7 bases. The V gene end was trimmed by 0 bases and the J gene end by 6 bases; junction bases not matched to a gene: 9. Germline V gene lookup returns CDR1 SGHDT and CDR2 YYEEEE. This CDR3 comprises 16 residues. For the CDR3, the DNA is TGTGCCAGCAGCTTGGCCGGGGGGTTATCTTTCAATGAGCAGTTCTTC. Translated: CASSLAGGLSFNEQFF. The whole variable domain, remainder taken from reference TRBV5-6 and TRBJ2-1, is DAGVTQSPTHLIKTRGQQVTLRCSPKSGHDTVSWYQQALGQGPQFIFQYYEEEERQRGNFPDRFSGHQFPNYSSELNVNALLLGDSALYLCASSLAGGLSFNEQFFGPGTRLTVL.

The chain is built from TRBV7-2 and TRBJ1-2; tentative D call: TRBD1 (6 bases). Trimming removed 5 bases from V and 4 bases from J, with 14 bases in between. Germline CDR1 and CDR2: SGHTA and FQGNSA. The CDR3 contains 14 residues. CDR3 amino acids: CASSIGQPRYGYTF. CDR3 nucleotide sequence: TGTGCCAGCAGCATCGGACAGCCCCGCTATGGCTACACCTTC.

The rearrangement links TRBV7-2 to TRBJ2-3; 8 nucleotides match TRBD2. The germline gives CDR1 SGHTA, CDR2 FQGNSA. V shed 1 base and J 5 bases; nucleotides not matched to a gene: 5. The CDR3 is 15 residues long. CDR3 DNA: TGTGCCAGCAGCTTAGTCGGGGGGGGGCAAGATACGCAGTATTTT. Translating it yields CASSLVGGGQDTQYF.